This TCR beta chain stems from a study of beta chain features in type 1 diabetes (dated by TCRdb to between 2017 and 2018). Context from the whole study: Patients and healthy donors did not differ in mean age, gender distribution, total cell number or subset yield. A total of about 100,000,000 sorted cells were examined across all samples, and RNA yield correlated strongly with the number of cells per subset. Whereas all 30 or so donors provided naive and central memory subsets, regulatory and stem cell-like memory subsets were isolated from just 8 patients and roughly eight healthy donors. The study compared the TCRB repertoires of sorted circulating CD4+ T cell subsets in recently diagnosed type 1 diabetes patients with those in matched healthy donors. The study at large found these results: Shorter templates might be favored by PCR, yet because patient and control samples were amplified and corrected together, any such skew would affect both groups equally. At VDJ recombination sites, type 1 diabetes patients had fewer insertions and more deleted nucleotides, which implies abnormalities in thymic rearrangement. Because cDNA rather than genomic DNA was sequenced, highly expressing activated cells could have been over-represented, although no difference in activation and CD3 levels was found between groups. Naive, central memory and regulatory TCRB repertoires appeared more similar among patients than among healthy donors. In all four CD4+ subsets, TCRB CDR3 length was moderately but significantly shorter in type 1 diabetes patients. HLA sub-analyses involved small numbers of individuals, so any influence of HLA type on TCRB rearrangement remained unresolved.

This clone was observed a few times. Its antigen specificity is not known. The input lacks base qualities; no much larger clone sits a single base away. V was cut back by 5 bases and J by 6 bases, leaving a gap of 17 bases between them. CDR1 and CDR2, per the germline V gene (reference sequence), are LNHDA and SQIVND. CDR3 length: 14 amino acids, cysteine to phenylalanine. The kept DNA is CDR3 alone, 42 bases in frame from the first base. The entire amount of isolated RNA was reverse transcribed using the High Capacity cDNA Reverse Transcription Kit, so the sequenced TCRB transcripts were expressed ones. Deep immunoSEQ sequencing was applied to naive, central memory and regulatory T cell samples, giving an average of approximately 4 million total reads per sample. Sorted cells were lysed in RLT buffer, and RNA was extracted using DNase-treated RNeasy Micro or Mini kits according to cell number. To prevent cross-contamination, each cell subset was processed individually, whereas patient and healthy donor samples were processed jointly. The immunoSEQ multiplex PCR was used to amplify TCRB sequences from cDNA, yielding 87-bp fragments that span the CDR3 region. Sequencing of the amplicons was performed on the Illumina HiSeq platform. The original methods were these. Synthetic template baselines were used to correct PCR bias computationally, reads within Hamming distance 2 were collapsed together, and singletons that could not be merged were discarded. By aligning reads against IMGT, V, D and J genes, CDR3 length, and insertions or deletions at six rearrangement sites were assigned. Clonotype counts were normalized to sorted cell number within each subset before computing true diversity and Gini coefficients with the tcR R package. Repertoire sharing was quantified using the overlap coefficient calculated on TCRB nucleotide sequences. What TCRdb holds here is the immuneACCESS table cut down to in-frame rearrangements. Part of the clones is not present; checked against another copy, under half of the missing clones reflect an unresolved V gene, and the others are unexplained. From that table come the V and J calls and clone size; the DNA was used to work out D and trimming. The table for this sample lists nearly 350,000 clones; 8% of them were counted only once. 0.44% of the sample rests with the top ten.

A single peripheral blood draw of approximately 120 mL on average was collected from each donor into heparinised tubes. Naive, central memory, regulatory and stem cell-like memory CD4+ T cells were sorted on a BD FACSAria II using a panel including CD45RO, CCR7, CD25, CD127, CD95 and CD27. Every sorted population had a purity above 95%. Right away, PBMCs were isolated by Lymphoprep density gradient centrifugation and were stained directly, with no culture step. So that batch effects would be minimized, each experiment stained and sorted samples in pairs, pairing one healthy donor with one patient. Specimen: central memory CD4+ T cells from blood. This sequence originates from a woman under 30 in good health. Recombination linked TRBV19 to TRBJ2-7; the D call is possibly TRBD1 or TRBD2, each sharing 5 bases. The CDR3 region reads CASSSGTRRSEQYF. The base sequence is TGTGCCAGTAGTTCCGGGACCAGGAGGAGCGAGCAGTACTTC.